A single sample is the source of the 6 T cell receptor beta chains below, sequenced in a study of shared clonotypes between healthy human individuals. The assay was immunoSEQ multiplex PCR, and TCRdb's table has in-frame clones only and misses some. Of about 980,000 clones in the sample, over 75% were seen once. Sequenced input: memory CD4+ T cells sorted from blood. Subset reported: CD45RA-negative fraction. The receptors were sampled from a man aged 18 to 29 in good health.

The chain employs TRBV7-2 and TRBJ1-3; D gene ambiguous. CDR3 length: 14 residues. Germline lookup yields CDR1 SGHTA and CDR2 FQGNSA. Trimming cost V 1 base and J 7 bases, with 11 bases left between them. This CDR3 reads CASSLEDLRNTIYF. The DNA for the CDR3 is TGTGCCAGCAGCTTAGAGGACCTGAGGAACACCATATATTTT. The full variable domain, in which reference TRBV7-2 and TRBJ1-3 provide the parts outside the CDR3, is GAGVSQSPSNKVTEKGKDVELRCDPISGHTALYWYRQSLGQGLEFLIYFQGNSAPDKSGLPSDRFSAERTGGSVSTLTIQRTQQEDSAVYLCASSLEDLRNTIYFGEGSWLTVV.

The chain employs TRBV6-1 and TRBJ1-5, with no clear D. From germline, CDR1 is MNHNS and CDR2 SASEGT. The V end was cut by 2 bases, the J end by 2 bases, with 4 bases between. CDR3 length equals 13 residues. CDR3 sequence: CASSEQGNQPQHF. In nucleotides, the CDR3 is TGTGCCAGCAGTGAACAGGGCAATCAGCCCCAGCATTTT.

This clone came up once. Sequence at one end of the junction differs from germline and may be a read error. This chain uses TRBV7-7 with TRBJ2-7; 10 positions agree with TRBD2. The CDR3 contains 18 residues. Germline V gives CDR1 SSHAT, CDR2 FNYEAQ (reference sequence). CDR3 in amino acids: CASSSEFVAGGAPYEQYF. In nucleotides, the CDR3 is TGTGCTAGCAGCTCCGAATTTGTAGCGGGAGGTGCTCCCTACGAGCAGTACTTC.

There are many counts of this clone. This sequence joins TRBV7-3 and TRBJ2-3; TRBD2 agrees at 10 bases. The CDR3 consists of 15 residues. Germline loops: CDR1 SGHTA, CDR2 FQGTGA. Unmatched junction bases numbered 3, after V lost 2 bases and J lost 4 bases. The CDR3 region is CASSLGLAGADTQYF. Written as DNA, the CDR3 is TGTGCCAGCAGCTTAGGGCTAGCGGGGGCAGATACGCAGTATTTT.

This clone came up once. This chain connects TRBV5-4 to TRBJ2-5, with TRBD2 matching 9 bases. This CDR3 spans 16 amino acids. Germline assignment: CDR1 SGHNT and CDR2 YYREEE (reference sequence). Trimming cost V 1 base and J 5 bases; bases outside gene matches: 9. The DNA for the CDR3 is TGTGCCAGCAGCTTGTTTGGCGGGGGGGCTTTGGAGACCCAGTACTTC. This codes for CASSLFGGGALETQYF.

J is TRBJ2-5 and V is TRBV7-9, with a weak D call TRBD2 (7 bases). CDR3 length: 17 residues. The germline CDR1 and CDR2 sequences are SEHNR and FQNEAQ (reference sequence). V lost 2 bases to trimming and J lost 0 bases, with 16 bases between them. The DNA for the CDR3 is TGTGCCAGCAGCTTATTTTGGGGGGGCCAGTACCAAGAGACCCAGTACTTC. Its translation is CASSLFWGGQYQETQYF.